This entry concerns a single T cell receptor beta chain. Its antigen is undetermined. Clones were read by immunoSEQ multiplex PCR, and TCRdb kept only the in-frame ones, dropping some. This table holds 100,000 to 120,000 clones, roughly 87% found once. This entry is derived from a study of OX40 agonist ivuxolimab in advanced cancers. Study at large: The patients' treatment was ivuxolimab, an agonistic anti-OX40 (CD134) antibody. Across the patients, intravenous ivuxolimab was delivered every 2 weeks at 0.01 to 10 mg/kg. Broader study findings: CD8+ T cells averaged more expanded clones than CD4+. Partial responders at 0.1-3.0 mg/kg showed near-lowest clonal expansion.

Germline lookup yields CDR1 LNHDA and CDR2 SQIVND (reference sequence). The CDR3 totals 15 residues. Losses at the gene ends were 7 bases for V and 3 bases for J; bases not matched to a gene: 8. V gene TRBV19 combines with J gene TRBJ2-7; TRBD2 matches 11 bases. This TCR was recovered from an adult with an advanced solid tumor such as melanoma, head and neck, liver or kidney cancer. The sample was CD4+ or CD8+ T cells sorted from blood, taken in a trial of the OX40 agonist ivuxolimab. The CDR3: CASKETSGVGYEQYF. The CDR3 bases are TGTGCCAGTAAGGAGACTAGCGGGGTCGGCTACGAGCAGTACTTC.